This TCR beta chain is drawn from a study of T cells after yellow fever vaccination. Whole-study results and caveats: Abundant contaminating clonotypes from the bulk population could appear in FACS-sorted repertoires.

The CDR3 has 15 amino acids. Deletions cut 5 bases from V and 3 bases from J, with 14 bases between. The germline CDR1 and CDR2 sequences are SGHVS and FQNEAQ. As to this clonotype: What it binds is unknown.

Template switching with 5'RACE generated the TCR cDNA and added a universal primer site and UMIs. TCRdb independently ran MiXCR on the 5' RACE reads; one entry per CDR3 protein. Here the sample spans some 350,000 distinct CDR3 sequences, 8.7% being singletons. This clonotype was obtained from a man between 18 and 29 years old who received the YFV17D yellow fever vaccine. The sample was PBMCs, taken on the day of the first yellow fever vaccination. The chain is built from TRBV7-8 and TRBJ1-5; unclear D gene. CDR3 sequence reads: CASSPELGINQPQHF. CDR3 in DNA: TGTGCCAGCAGCCCGGAACTTGGGATCAATCAGCCCCAGCATTTT.